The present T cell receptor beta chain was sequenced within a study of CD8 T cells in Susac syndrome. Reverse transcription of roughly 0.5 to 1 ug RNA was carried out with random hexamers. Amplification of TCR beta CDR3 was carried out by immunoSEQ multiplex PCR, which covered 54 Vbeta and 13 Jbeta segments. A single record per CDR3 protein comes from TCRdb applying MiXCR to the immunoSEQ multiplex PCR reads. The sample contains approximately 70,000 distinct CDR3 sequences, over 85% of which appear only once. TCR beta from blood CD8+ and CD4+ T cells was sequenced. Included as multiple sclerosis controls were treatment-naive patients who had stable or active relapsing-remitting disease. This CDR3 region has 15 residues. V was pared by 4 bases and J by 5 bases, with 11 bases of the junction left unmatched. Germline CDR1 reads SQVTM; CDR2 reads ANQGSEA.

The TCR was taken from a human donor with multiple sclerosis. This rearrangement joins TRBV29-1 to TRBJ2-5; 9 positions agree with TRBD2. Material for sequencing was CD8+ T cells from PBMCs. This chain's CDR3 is CSVVPLVAGVETQYF. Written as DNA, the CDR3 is TGCAGCGTTGTGCCCCTCGTAGCGGGAGTTGAGACCCAGTACTTC.